These 9 T cell receptor beta chains came from one sample sequenced in a study of memory CD4+ T cells and cytomegalovirus serostatus. The sort gate was single viable CD3+CD4+CD8-CD45RO+ cells for memory CD4+ T cells. Using immunoSEQ multiplex PCR, the repertoire was profiled, and TCRdb retains in-frame clones only, with some absent. There are some 26,000 clones in the sample; approximately 80% occur only once, and approximately 1% lies in the top ten. Specimen: memory CD4+ T cells from blood. The receptor set was obtained from an adult in good health and CMV-seronegative.

The gene calls are TRBV28 and TRBJ2-6, with D possibly TRBD2 on 5 matching bases. This CDR3 is built from 17 residues. Germline V gene lookup returns CDR1 MDHEN and CDR2 SYDVKM. Trimming took off 1 base at V and 0 bases at J, with 10 bases between the two ends. In nucleotides, the CDR3 is TGTGCCAGCAGTTTATACGGACTGGCCTCTGGGGCCAACGTCCTGACTTTC. It specifies CASSLYGLASGANVLTF.

DNA for the CDR3: TGTGCCAGCAGCGTTGGGGGGACACCCAGAGAGGAGACCCAGTACTTC. Translation: CASSVGGTPREETQYF. The V gene is TRBV9, the J gene TRBJ2-5, with D perhaps given as TRBD1 or TRBD2 (6 bases each). The V gene lost 2 bases and the J gene lost 5 bases, with 19 bases spanning the gap. CDR1 and CDR2 (germline): SGDLS, YYNGEE. The CDR3 is 16 residues long.

This clone was observed a handful of times. The CDR3: CASSIRGLTNEKLFF. The DNA of the CDR3 is TGTGCCAGTAGTATCAGGGGATTGACTAATGAAAAACTGTTTTTT. This chain connects TRBV19 to TRBJ1-4, with D tentatively TRBD1 (6 bases). The germline gives CDR1 LNHDA, CDR2 SQIVND (reference sequence). Trimming shortened V by 3 bases and J by 2 bases, and 10 bases separated the two germline ends. This CDR3 has 15 amino acids.

In its sample, this clone was seen a few times. The chain couples TRBV29-1 to TRBJ2-2, with unresolved D. The CDR3 is 11 amino acids. Germline CDR1 is SQVTM and CDR2 is ANQGSEA. Trimming took 4 bases from V and 6 from J, leaving 6 bases between them. The CDR3 region is CSVVYAGELFF. In DNA, the CDR3 is TGCAGCGTTGTGTACGCCGGGGAGCTGTTTTTT.

This clone was detected a few times. This chain joins TRBV30 and TRBJ1-5; a weak D match, TRBD1 (5 bases). The CDR3 is made up of 15 amino acids. The V and J ends lost 0 bases and 3 bases respectively, with 12 bases between them. Germline V gene data show CDR1 as GTSNPN and CDR2 as SVGIG (reference sequence). Here the CDR3 DNA reads TGTGCCTGGAGTGTACGAGGGGCGCTCAATCAGCCCCAGCATTTT. As protein: CAWSVRGALNQPQHF.

The rearrangement uses TRBV30 and TRBJ1-2, with TRBD1 as a possible D gene (5 bases). This CDR3 is built from 12 residues. CDR1 GTSNPN and CDR2 SVGIG come from the germline V gene (reference sequence). With 8 bases removed from V and 6 bases from J, the gap between germline ends came to 16 bases. In DNA, the CDR3 is TGTGCCAACCCAGATTTCAGGGATGGCTACACCTTC. As protein: CANPDFRDGYTF.

The J gene is TRBJ2-5, the V gene TRBV2, with 9 bases matching TRBD1. TRBJ2-7 explains the end of the DNA better; the J call may be wrong. Looked up from germline, CDR1 is SNHLY and CDR2 is FYNNEI. This CDR3 has 16 residues. The CDR3 here is CASNPTSGTGNYEQYF. CDR3 bases: TGTGCCAGCAACCCAACCTCCGGGACAGGGAACTACGAGCAGTACTTC.

This rearrangement joins TRBV19 to TRBJ1-5, with D possibly being TRBD1 (5 bases). The V end was cut by 6 bases, the J end by 0 bases, with 18 bases between. CDR3 size: 17 residues. Germline lookup yields CDR1 LNHDA and CDR2 SQIVND (reference sequence). For the CDR3, the DNA is TGTGCCAGTAGCGCCCCGGGGCCGTACTATAGCAATCAGCCCCAGCATTTT. Its protein product is CASSAPGPYYSNQPQHF.

This rearrangement joins TRBV7-9 to TRBJ1-4, with D maybe TRBD1 (5 bases). Germline assignment: CDR1 SEHNR and CDR2 FQNEAQ (reference sequence). Between the trimmed V and J ends, which lost 6 bases and 2 bases, there was a span of 13 bases. The CDR3 is 15 amino acids. DNA for the CDR3: TGTGCCAGCAGTCAATCCCCAGGGACTAATGAAAAACTGTTTTTT. Its translation: CASSQSPGTNEKLFF.